The 14 T cell receptor beta chains below all came from one sample that was sequenced in a study of spatial heterogeneity in lung cancer. From the 5' RACE reads, TCRdb called clonotypes with MiXCR, one entry per CDR3 protein. The sample lists 20,000 to 25,000 distinct CDR3 sequences; less than 6% were seen once. The time point denotes: sample taken at primary tumor resection. The input for sequencing was PBMCs, taken at surgery. The source of these receptors is a male donor with early-stage non-small cell lung cancer.

This clonotype was recorded at least ten times. The genes are TRBV19 and TRBJ1-1; tentatively, D is TRBD1 (6 bases). CDR1 and CDR2 (germline): LNHDA, SQIVND (reference sequence). Trimming shortened V by 5 bases and J by 4 bases, and 14 bases separated the two germline ends. This CDR3 comprises 14 residues. CDR3 sequence reads: CASSLQGTGTEAFF. CDR3 sequence (DNA): TGTGCCAGTAGTTTACAGGGTACCGGCACTGAAGCTTTCTTT.

In this sample, this clonotype turned up many times. This sequence joins TRBV20-1 and TRBJ2-6, with D hard to call. The CDR3 covers 14 residues. V lost 2 bases, J lost 3 bases, and 8 bases lay in between. Per germline, CDR1 DFQATT and CDR2 SNEGSKA (reference sequence). This CDR3 reads CSARPPLGANVLTF. As DNA, the CDR3 is TGCAGTGCTAGACCCCCTCTTGGGGCCAACGTCCTGACTTTC.

This clonotype was recorded at least ten times. The chain has TRBV6-5 and TRBJ2-5; weak D call: TRBD2 (5 bases). The germline V gene encodes CDR1 MNHEY and CDR2 SVGAGI. This CDR3 contains 17 residues. Trimming removed 7 bases at V and 2 bases at J, with 23 bases between. CDR3 loop: CASNRKAMGSGQETQYF. DNA of the CDR3: TGTGCCAGCAACCGGAAAGCCATGGGGAGCGGTCAAGAGACCCAGTACTTC.

Relative to its sample, this clonotype is medium-sized. This sequence joins TRBV28 and TRBJ2-2; TRBD2 agrees at 9 bases. The ends lost 7 bases at V and 3 bases at J; junction bases unmatched: 6. The CDR3 loop spans 15 amino acids. CDR1 is MDHEN, CDR2 SYDVKM, per germline. The CDR3 nucleotides are TGTGCCAGCAACCTAGCGGGAACTGACACCGGGGAGCTGTTTTTT. This encodes CASNLAGTDTGELFF.

Only a few counts were recorded for this clonotype. The chain uses TRBV27 and TRBJ2-7, with TRBD1 identical over 10 bases. Trimming at V came to 5 bases and at J to 5 bases, leaving 9 bases not matched to a gene. The CDR3 totals 15 residues. CDR1 is MNHEY, CDR2 SMNVEV, per germline (reference sequence). CDR3 bases: TGTGCCAGCAGTCGCAGACAGGGGGCTGCCCACGAGCAGTACTTC. Translated: CASSRRQGAAHEQYF.

This clonotype was counted ten times or more. The rearrangement uses TRBV11-2 and TRBJ1-2; D not resolved. Per germline, CDR1 SGHAT and CDR2 FQNNGV. This CDR3 is built from 12 residues. The germline V and J ends were trimmed by 3 bases and 3 bases, with 5 bases remaining between them. CDR3 sequence (DNA): TGTGCCAGCAGCTTCACAGACTATGGCTACACCTTC. This encodes CASSFTDYGYTF.

This clonotype was detected ten times or more. V and J are TRBV28 and TRBJ2-3; no reliable D call. The V end lost 4 bases, the J end lost 7 bases, and 9 bases lay between the germline ends. This CDR3 region has 12 residues. Germline CDR1 is MDHEN and CDR2 is SYDVKM. CDR3 DNA: TGTGCCAGCAGTTCGGACCCAAATACGCAGTATTTT. Its protein product is CASSSDPNTQYF.

This clonotype was detected many times. The genes are TRBV7-8 and TRBJ1-2; D is unresolved. The CDR3 spans 14 residues. V gave up 2 bases and J gave up 8 bases, with 15 bases separating them. Germline V gives CDR1 SGHVS, CDR2 FQNEAQ. The CDR3 coding sequence is TGTGCCAGCAGCTTAAATCCCCTCCTCGCGGGCTACACCTTC. This translates into CASSLNPLLAGYTF.

This clonotype was seen at least ten times. The chain carries TRBV5-1 and TRBJ1-5, with D possibly TRBD1 on 5 matching bases. V lost 5 bases, J lost 1 base, and 10 bases lay in between. Germline assignment: CDR1 SGHRS and CDR2 YFSETQ. The CDR3 has 14 amino acids. CDR3 coding DNA: TGCGCCAGCAGAGAGGGGTTGAGCAATCAGCCCCAGCATTTT. Translated: CASREGLSNQPQHF.

To note about this clonotype: This clone may be a read error of a much larger clone one base away. The chain recombines TRBV18 with TRBJ2-7; 8 positions match TRBD1. The CDR3 is 16 amino acids. Germline CDR1 and CDR2: KGHSH and LQKENI. The CDR3 DNA reads as TGTGCCAGCTCACCAAGCCGGGACAGGACATCCTACGACCAGTACTTC. It is translated as CASSPSRDRTSYDQYF.

This clonotype has more than one count but fewer than ten. The chain employs TRBV28 and TRBJ2-7; unclear D gene. This CDR3 is 13 amino acids long. Trimming took off 6 bases at V and 1 base at J, with 10 bases between the two ends. Germline values: CDR1 MDHEN, CDR2 SYDVKM. CDR3 sequence: CASRIARSYEQYF. In DNA form, the CDR3 reads TGTGCCAGCAGAATAGCACGGTCCTACGAGCAGTACTTC.

This clonotype showed up many times. This chain's CDR3 is CASKGRKRAFF. The CDR3 bases are TGTGCCAGCAAGGGCAGGAAGAGAGCTTTCTTT. The V gene is TRBV6-5, the J gene TRBJ1-1, with D uncertain. Trimming stripped 7 bases from V and 10 bases from J, with 13 bases between. The CDR3 loop spans 11 amino acids. Germline CDR1 is MNHEY and CDR2 is SVGAGI.

This clonotype was detected ten times or more. The chain joins TRBV10-3 to TRBJ2-3; 7 bases are a match to TRBD2. Germline V CDR1 and CDR2: ENHRY, SYGVKD. After removal of 8 bases from V and 3 bases from J, the junction contained 5 bases not matched to a gene. CDR3 length equals 13 residues. Here the CDR3 reads CAIGASGTDTQYF. The CDR3 region has the DNA TGTGCCATCGGGGCTAGCGGTACAGATACGCAGTATTTT.

This clonotype has at least ten counts. The J gene is TRBJ1-5, the V gene TRBV4-2; unclear D gene. The CDR3 spans 17 residues. The germline V gene encodes CDR1 LGHNA and CDR2 YNFKEQ. V shed 0 bases and J shed 1 base, with 13 bases lying between them. CDR3 sequence (DNA): TGTGCCAGCAGCCAAGAGGGCGCCGGGAGCAGCAATCAGCCCCAGCATTTT. Residues: CASSQEGAGSSNQPQHF.